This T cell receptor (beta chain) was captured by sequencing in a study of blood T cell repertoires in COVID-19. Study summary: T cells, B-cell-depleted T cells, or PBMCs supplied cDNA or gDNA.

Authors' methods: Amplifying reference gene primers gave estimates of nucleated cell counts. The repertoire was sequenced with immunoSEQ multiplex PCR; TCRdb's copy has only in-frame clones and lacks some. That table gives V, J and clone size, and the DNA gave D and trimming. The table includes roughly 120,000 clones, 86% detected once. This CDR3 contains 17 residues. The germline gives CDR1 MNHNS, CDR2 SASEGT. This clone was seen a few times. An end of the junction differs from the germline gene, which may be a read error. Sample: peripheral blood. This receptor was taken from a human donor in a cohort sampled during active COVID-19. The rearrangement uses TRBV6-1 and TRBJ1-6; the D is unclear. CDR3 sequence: CASREEAEAFNNSPLHF. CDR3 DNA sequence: TGTGCCAGCAGGGAAGAGGCGGAGGCTTTCAATAATTCACCCCTCCACTTT.